Below, 14 T cell receptor beta chains from the same sample are listed, as sequenced in a study of blood T cell repertoires in COVID-19. This table comes from immunoSEQ multiplex PCR, and its TCRdb copy is limited to in-frame clones, with some not included. This sample has 230,000 or so clones, with 88% found just once. The sequenced sample was PBMCs or T cells enriched from blood (not recorded which). All receptors derive from a woman in her twenties or thirties who had recovered from COVID-19.

The V call is TRBV7-8, the J call TRBJ1-2; TRBD1 matches at 7 bases. Looked up from germline, CDR1 is SGHVS and CDR2 is FQNEAQ. The junction had 7 bases not matched to a gene; V was cut back by 2 bases and J by 7 bases. The CDR3 contains 14 residues. CDR3: CASSLRASGGGYTF. The CDR3 DNA sequence: TGTGCCAGCAGCTTACGAGCTTCAGGGGGTGGCTACACCTTC.

The chain uses TRBV4-2 and TRBJ2-5; 8 bases line up with TRBD2. The CDR3 runs 15 residues. Losses at the gene ends were 4 bases for V and 3 bases for J; bases not matched to a gene: 7. From germline, CDR1 is LGHNA and CDR2 YNFKEQ. The CDR3 coding sequence is TGTGCCAGCAGCCTGCTTAGCGGGGACGAAGAGACCCAGTACTTC. Its translation is CASSLLSGDEETQYF.

The CDR3 DNA is TGTGCCAGCAGCCCTAACAGGGGTGGCTACACCTTC. Its translation is CASSPNRGGYTF. The V gene is TRBV3-1 (or the pseudogene TRBV3-2), the J gene TRBJ1-2, with 7 positions matching TRBD1. Germline-derived CDR1 and CDR2 are LGHDT and YNNKEL (reference sequence). V dropped 4 bases and J dropped 7; count of bases not matched to a gene: 3. The CDR3 is made up of 12 amino acids.

The rearrangement joins TRBV5-1 to TRBJ2-4; 7 nucleotides match TRBD1. The germline V gene encodes CDR1 SGHRS and CDR2 YFSETQ. After removal of 2 bases from V and 0 bases from J, the junction contained 11 bases not matched to a gene. This CDR3 spans 18 amino acids. This chain's CDR3 is CASSLNTHDRAAKNIQYF. The CDR3 region has the DNA TGCGCCAGCAGCTTAAACACCCACGACAGGGCAGCCAAAAACATTCAGTACTTC.

V usage is TRBV7-2 and J usage is TRBJ2-7, with TRBD2 matching over 12 bases. J was trimmed by 4 bases and V by 5 bases; bases with no gene match: 6. The CDR3 has 15 residues. Germline V lookup: CDR1 SGHTA, CDR2 FQGNSA. The CDR3 spells CASSLLAGGRYEQYF. CDR3 sequence (DNA): TGTGCCAGCAGCCTACTAGCGGGGGGCCGATACGAGCAGTACTTC.

The chain uses TRBV4-3 and TRBJ1-2; weak D call: TRBD1 (6 bases). The CDR3 has 16 residues. Trimming pared 0 bases from V and 5 bases from J, leaving 16 bases between. In germline, CDR1 is LGHNA, CDR2 YSLEER. CDR3 in DNA: TGCGCCAGCAGCCAAGAGTGGGCAGGGGCTGGGTATGGCTACACCTTC. Protein sequence: CASSQEWAGAGYGYTF.

The chain uses TRBV7-9 and TRBJ2-3; 9 positions agree with TRBD2. The CDR3 runs 16 residues. Germline CDR1 is SEHNR and CDR2 is FQNEAQ (reference sequence). The V and J ends lost 5 bases and 2 bases, in that order; junction bases with no gene match: 8. CDR3 sequence: CASSPALAGATDTQYF. CDR3 sequence (DNA): TGTGCCAGCAGCCCAGCCTTAGCGGGGGCCACAGATACGCAGTATTTT.

Remarks on this clone: Other DNA variants within this sample encode the same CDR3. The rearrangement joins TRBV7-9 to TRBJ1-5, with D possibly matching TRBD1 (6 bases). This CDR3 contains 16 residues. Germline values: CDR1 SEHNR, CDR2 FQNEAQ (reference sequence). The ends were cut back, 2 bases at V and 2 bases at J, with 13 bases in the middle. The CDR3 spells CASSLTGGAGNQPQHF. CDR3 nucleotide sequence: TGTGCCAGCAGCTTAACGGGGGGGGCTGGCAATCAGCCCCAGCATTTT.

V gene TRBV27 combines with J gene TRBJ1-6; 10 nucleotides agree with TRBD1. The CDR3 sequence is 14 residues long. The ends lost 5 bases at V and 9 bases at J; junction bases unmatched: 4. Germline loops: CDR1 MNHEY, CDR2 SMNVEV (reference sequence). CDR3 coding DNA: TGTGCCAGCAGTCCAGGACAGGGGGTTTCACCCCTCCACTTT. This codes for CASSPGQGVSPLHF.

The chain employs TRBV15 and TRBJ1-5, with TRBD1 identical over 9 bases. V shed 0 bases, J shed 4 bases, and the junction held 1 base outside the gene matches. CDR1 and CDR2 (germline): LNHNV, YYDKDF (reference sequence). This CDR3 has 15 residues. The DNA for the CDR3 is TGTGCCACCAGCAGAGATGGGACAGGGAATCAGCCCCAGCATTTT. As protein: CATSRDGTGNQPQHF.

The V and J genes are TRBV7-9 and TRBJ1-1, with 7 positions matching TRBD1. The CDR3 contains 16 residues. Germline assignment: CDR1 SEHNR and CDR2 FQNEAQ (reference sequence). The V gene end was trimmed by 3 bases and the J gene end by 1 base; junction bases not matched to a gene: 8. The CDR3 loop is CASSFRGGASNTEAFF. The CDR3 DNA is TGTGCCAGCAGCTTCAGAGGGGGCGCATCGAACACTGAAGCTTTCTTT.

This chain connects TRBV13 to TRBJ2-7, with a tentative D call TRBD1 (5 bases). V lost 5 bases, J lost 5 bases, and 13 bases lay in between. The CDR3 covers 13 residues. Germline V gene lookup returns CDR1 PRHDT and CDR2 FYEKMQ (reference sequence). The CDR3: CASSLNKGDEQYF. The CDR3 DNA follows: TGTGCCAGCAGCCTGAATAAAGGGGACGAGCAGTACTTC.

The chain couples TRBV24-1 to TRBJ2-1; D is possibly TRBD1 (6 bases). Germline CDR1 reads KGHDR; CDR2 reads SFDVKD. V lost 3 bases to trimming and J lost 4 bases, with 15 bases between them. CDR3 length equals 16 residues. CDR3: CATSDPQGSPYNEQFF. The CDR3 DNA sequence: TGTGCCACCAGTGATCCACAGGGATCCCCTTACAATGAGCAGTTCTTC.

The J gene is TRBJ1-2, the V gene TRBV9; 8 nucleotides line up with TRBD1. Germline-derived CDR1 and CDR2 are SGDLS and YYNGEE. Losses at the gene ends were 4 bases for V and 4 bases for J; bases not matched to a gene: 9. CDR3 length: 15 amino acids. CDR3 sequence: CASSPGQGGGYGYTF. DNA of the CDR3: TGTGCCAGCAGCCCTGGACAGGGTGGTGGCTATGGCTACACCTTC.